Listed below are T cell receptor beta chains from one sample, sequenced in a study of T cell responses to AZD1222 COVID-19 vaccine. Profiled with immunoSEQ multiplex PCR; TCRdb holds only in-frame clones, not every one. Of about 85,000 clones listed, roughly 85% are singletons. The specimen was peripheral blood, collected on day 0 of AZD1222 vaccination. The receptors derive from an adult in good health. Both conserved end residues are trimmed from each CDR3.

V,J,CDR3
TRBV4-1,TRBJ2-3,ASSQVPADTQY
TRBV24-1,TRBJ1-1,ATSHAGSNTEAF
TRBV5-1,TRBJ2-7,ASSLGGQGASYEQY
TRBV24-1,TRBJ2-7,ATSDSPSYEQY
TRBV4-1,TRBJ1-6,ASSQTRRDGDSPLH
TRBV28,TRBJ1-2,ASSSGAGEVYGYT
TRBV5-1,TRBJ1-4,ASSPGTGSNEKLF
TRBV6-5,TRBJ1-2,ASSLEDGGYT
TRBV6-1,TRBJ1-5,ASSEEPRQGGLNQPQH
TRBV11-1,TRBJ2-7,ASSLGTGGYEQY
TRBV29-1,TRBJ2-5,SVRTSGNRQETQY
TRBV24-1,TRBJ2-2,ATTDGGELF
TRBV5-1,TRBJ2-5,ASSTGQGQETQY
TRBV19,TRBJ1-2,ASSGTGYGYT
TRBV4-3,TRBJ1-2,ASSRQQGRLNYGYT
TRBV5-4,TRBJ1-2,ASSLKQQTYGYT
TRBV1,TRBJ2-2,TSSRGLAGEWGTGELF
TRBV7-9,TRBJ1-2,ASSLGKYYGYT
TRBV6-5,TRBJ2-1,ASSLGVQRNEQF
TRBV28,TRBJ1-3,ASSYYDRAGNTIY
TRBV25-1,TRBJ2-5,ASSELTGVGETQY